This passage covers 22 T cell receptor beta chains from one sample sequenced in a study of breast tumors, draining lymph nodes, adjacent tissues. TCRdb analysed the multiplex PCR reads with MiXCR anew, one entry per CDR3 protein. Of under 75,000 distinct CDR3 sequences listed, less than 60% were seen once; the top ten hold about 19%. The sequenced sample was breast tumor tissue. The receptors originated from a female donor with breast cancer. Some clones in this sample may be carry-over from other donors' samples.

V and J are TRBV2 and TRBJ1-4; TRBD1 is a possible D gene (6 bases). V lost 7 bases to trimming and J lost 4 bases, with 16 bases between them. CDR3 length equals 15 residues. Germline loops: CDR1 SNHLY, CDR2 FYNNEI. The CDR3 sequence: CASKIQGLDNEKLFF. The CDR3 bases are TGTGCCAGCAAAATCCAGGGGCTGGATAATGAAAAACTGTTTTTT.

This clonotype was recorded only once. The chain carries TRBV7-9 and TRBJ2-3; D is ambiguous. There are 13 residues in the CDR3. The ends were cut back, 4 bases at V and 2 bases at J, with 7 bases in the middle. The germline V gene encodes CDR1 SEHNR and CDR2 FQNEAQ (reference sequence). The CDR3, as DNA: TGTGCCAGCAGCTCCCCTCACACAGATACGCAGTATTTT. Translated: CASSSPHTDTQYF.

The chain couples TRBV6-2 or TRBV6-3 to TRBJ2-3; 7 positions agree with TRBD2. Germline lookup yields CDR1 MNHEY and CDR2 SVGEGT. This CDR3 spans 15 amino acids. Trimming cost V 0 bases and J 5 bases; bases outside gene matches: 5. This CDR3 is CASSYSTSNLDTQYF. CDR3 in DNA: TGTGCCAGCAGTTACTCGACTAGCAATTTAGATACGCAGTATTTT.

The chain links TRBV20-1 to TRBJ2-5; 9 nucleotides match TRBD2. The germline V gene encodes CDR1 DFQATT and CDR2 SNEGSKA (reference sequence). V gave up 6 bases and J gave up 9 bases; unmatched junction bases: 11. The CDR3 extends over 13 amino acids. CDR3: CSAYTPSGKPQYF. As DNA, the CDR3 is TGCAGTGCCTACACGCCTAGCGGGAAGCCCCAGTACTTC.

CDR3 region: CASSLMGLQAVSTDTQYF. CDR3 DNA sequence: TGTGCCAGCAGCTTAATGGGCCTCCAGGCTGTGAGCACAGATACGCAGTATTTT. The J gene is TRBJ2-3, the V gene TRBV7-2; D is ambiguous. The CDR3 length is 18 residues. The germline gives CDR1 SGHTA, CDR2 FQGNSA. V shed 2 bases and J shed 0 bases, with 18 bases lying between them.

There are many counts of this clonotype. The rearrangement links TRBV7-9 to TRBJ2-1, with D possibly being TRBD1 or TRBD2 (5 bases each). The CDR3 has 17 amino acids. V dropped 1 base and J dropped 5 bases, with 18 bases sitting between them. Germline V gene lookup returns CDR1 SEHNR and CDR2 FQNEAQ (reference sequence). DNA for the CDR3: TGTGCCAGCAGCTTAGTGTCTTCGGGGCCTCGAGACAATGAGCAGTTCTTC. This encodes CASSLVSSGPRDNEQFF.

This clonotype was seen more than once but under ten times. A read error may be the cause here, since a much bigger clone is one base away. In DNA form, the CDR3 reads TGTGCCTGGAGTGTAGTATCAGGGACTAACGAGCAGCACTTC. Amino acids: CAWSVVSGTNEQHF. The rearrangement uses TRBV30 and TRBJ2-7; 7 bases line up with TRBD2. Germline V gene sequence: CDR1 GTSNPN, CDR2 SVGIG (reference sequence). CDR3 size: 14 residues.

CDR3 nucleotides: TGTGCCAGCAGTCAAAGTAGGGCGGGCGGCTCTCAGCCCCAGCATTTT. Its protein is CASSQSRAGGSQPQHF. The V gene is TRBV6-1, the J gene TRBJ1-5; the D is unclear. Germline assignment: CDR1 MNHNS and CDR2 SASEGT. The CDR3 loop spans 16 amino acids. Trimming removed 5 bases at V and 6 bases at J, with 20 bases between.

This clonotype was observed at least ten times. This rearrangement joins TRBV5-4 to TRBJ1-4; D unresolved. The CDR3 spans 15 residues. Germline V CDR1 and CDR2: SGHNT, YYREEE (reference sequence). V was trimmed by 3 bases and J by 3 bases, leaving 12 bases between them. The CDR3 loop is CASSSHGASNEKLFF. DNA of the CDR3: TGTGCCAGCAGCTCCCACGGAGCCTCTAATGAAAAACTGTTTTTT.

In its sample, this clonotype was seen many times. Being one base from a much bigger clone, this may be a read error. This CDR3 fails to terminate in the conserved phenylalanine or tryptophan, so it likely reflects a read error. The V call is TRBV14, the J call TRBJ2-1, with 8 bases aligning to TRBD1. V dropped 5 bases and J dropped 7; count of bases not matched to a gene: 4. This CDR3 region has 13 residues. The V gene's germline CDR1 is SGHDN and CDR2 FVKESK. The DNA for the CDR3 is TGTGCCAGCAGCAAGCAGGGGGCGAATGAGCAGTTCTCC. It encodes CASSKQGANEQFS.

The V and J genes are TRBV12-5 and TRBJ2-3; D is uncertain. The CDR3 contains 12 residues. CDR1 LGHNT and CDR2 FRNRAP come from the germline V gene. For the CDR3, the DNA is TGTGCCAGCAGTTTATCCGCAGATACGCAGTATTTT. Amino acids: CASSLSADTQYF.

This chain joins TRBV7-2 and TRBJ1-4; D possibly corresponds to TRBD1 (6 bases). CDR3 size: 15 residues. Germline V gives CDR1 SGHTA, CDR2 FQGNSA. V lost 3 bases and J lost 5, with 13 bases in between. The CDR3 protein is CASSLGGSYNEKLFF. In DNA, the CDR3 is TGTGCCAGCAGCTTGGGGGGCTCCTACAATGAAAAACTGTTTTTT.

Judged by abundance, this clonotype is medium-sized (0.01 to 0.1%). The chain combines TRBV7-3 with TRBJ2-1; the D is unclear. V was cut by 2 bases and J by 12 bases, with 14 bases left in between. Per the germline V gene, CDR1 is SGHTA and CDR2 is FQGTGA. The CDR3 is 13 amino acids. CDR3 loop: CASSLEPRQPQFF. The CDR3 DNA is TGTGCCAGCAGCTTAGAACCGAGACAACCGCAGTTCTTC.

V and J are TRBV5-1 and TRBJ2-6; D perhaps matches TRBD1 (7 bases). CDR1 is SGHRS, CDR2 YFSETQ, per germline. CDR3 size: 17 residues. The V gene lost 1 base and the J gene lost 4 bases, with 15 bases spanning the gap. CDR3 loop: CASSLRQGLSGANVLTF. CDR3 DNA: TGCGCCAGCAGCTTGAGACAGGGACTTTCCGGGGCCAACGTCCTGACTTTC. The full variable domain, completed using reference TRBV5-1 and TRBJ2-6, is KAGVTQTPRYLIKTRGQQVTLSCSPISGHRSVSWYQQTPGQGLQFLFEYFSETQRNKGNFPGRFSGRQFSNSRSEMNVSTLELGDSALYLCASSLRQGLSGANVLTFGAGSRLTVL.

This clonotype was seen many times. The chain couples TRBV5-6 to TRBJ2-7; unclear D gene. Between the trimmed V and J ends, which lost 3 bases and 2 bases, there was a span of 12 bases. This CDR3 region has 14 residues. The germline gives CDR1 SGHDT, CDR2 YYEEEE. The CDR3 here is CASSWAPEAYEQYF. CDR3 DNA: TGTGCCAGCAGCTGGGCTCCGGAAGCCTACGAGCAGTACTTC.

This rearrangement joins TRBV20-1 to TRBJ2-5, with 11 nucleotides matching TRBD2. The CDR3 is made up of 13 amino acids. Germline lookup yields CDR1 DFQATT and CDR2 SNEGSKA (reference sequence). The V segment lost 6 bases and the J segment 3 bases; nucleotides outside the gene matches: 3. The CDR3: CSAPGLAEETQYF. CDR3 DNA sequence: TGCAGTGCCCCGGGACTAGCGGAAGAGACCCAGTACTTC.

At least ten counts were recorded for this clonotype. V usage is TRBV9 and J usage is TRBJ2-1; tentative D call: TRBD2 (6 bases). Germline V lookup: CDR1 SGDLS, CDR2 YYNGEE. The CDR3 totals 15 residues. V lost 4 bases to trimming and J lost 0 bases, with 11 bases between them. The CDR3 loop reads CASSSAGSSYNEQFF. In DNA form, the CDR3 reads TGTGCCAGCAGCTCAGCGGGTTCCTCCTACAATGAGCAGTTCTTC.

V and J are TRBV20-1 and TRBJ1-3; D not certain. Trimming removed 0 bases from V and 0 bases from J, with 6 bases in between. CDR1 is DFQATT, CDR2 SNEGSKA, per germline (reference sequence). CDR3 size: 14 residues. CDR3 sequence reads: CSAREPFSGNTIYF. The CDR3 DNA sequence: TGCAGTGCTAGAGAACCCTTCTCTGGAAACACCATATATTTT.

This clonotype came up a few times. The V gene is TRBV5-1, the J gene TRBJ2-7; TRBD1 agrees at 9 bases. The V gene's germline CDR1 is SGHRS and CDR2 YFSETQ. This CDR3 has 16 residues. J gave up 5 bases and V 4 bases, and 13 bases lay outside the gene matches. The CDR3 sequence: CASSPLTGTGLHEQYF. Here the CDR3 DNA reads TGCGCCAGCAGCCCACTAACCGGGACAGGGCTCCACGAGCAGTACTTC.

In this sample, this clonotype turned up once. The genes are TRBV24-1 and TRBJ2-3; D possibly matches TRBD1 or TRBD2 (5 bases each). V was clipped by 0 bases and J by 4 bases, with 19 bases between them. The germline CDR1 and CDR2 sequences are KGHDR and SFDVKD. The CDR3 is 18 residues long. The CDR3 loop is CATSDLGRAGTGSDTQYF. CDR3 nucleotide sequence: TGTGCCACCAGTGATTTGGGGCGTGCAGGGACGGGTTCAGATACGCAGTATTTT.

About this clonotype: Without the conserved terminal phenylalanine or tryptophan, this CDR3 likely stems from a read error. V and J are TRBV20-1 and TRBJ2-7; 7 nucleotides agree with TRBD1. This CDR3 is 12 amino acids long. V shed 6 bases and J 2 bases; nucleotides not matched to a gene: 4. Germline CDR1 is DFQATT and CDR2 is SNEGSKA (reference sequence). This CDR3 is CSARDRAYEQYS. CDR3 bases: TGCAGTGCCCGGGACAGAGCCTACGAGCAGTACTCC.

This clonotype was recorded at least ten times. The chain combines TRBV20-1 with TRBJ2-7; 11 bases agree with TRBD2. Germline lookup yields CDR1 DFQATT and CDR2 SNEGSKA (reference sequence). This CDR3 is 14 amino acids long. The ends lost 2 bases at V and 1 base at J; junction bases unmatched: 1. This CDR3 reads CSARLAGGSYEQYF. CDR3 nucleotide sequence: TGCAGTGCTAGACTAGCGGGGGGATCCTACGAGCAGTACTTC.